The T cell receptor beta chain described here comes from a study of blood T cell repertoires in COVID-19. Turning to the study itself: The United States, Italy and Spain supplied acute and convalescent COVID-19 samples. From T cells, B-cell-depleted T cells, or PBMCs came the material, which was cDNA or gDNA.

V lost 1 base, J lost 8 bases, and 11 bases lay in between. This CDR3 has 13 amino acids. Produced via immunoSEQ multiplex PCR; TCRdb's table is partial and in-frame only. Of about 380,000 clones in the sample, 70% to 90% are singletons; the top ten hold about 1.2%. This receptor was identified in a woman aged 18-29 years who had recovered from COVID-19. The V and J genes are TRBV12-3 or TRBV12-4 and TRBJ1-1, with D unclear. Sequencing was done on a sample of PBMCs or T cells enriched from blood (not recorded which). CDR3 loop: CASSLGTELEAFF. Written as DNA, the CDR3 is TGTGCCAGCAGTTTAGGCACAGAACTCGAAGCTTTCTTT.